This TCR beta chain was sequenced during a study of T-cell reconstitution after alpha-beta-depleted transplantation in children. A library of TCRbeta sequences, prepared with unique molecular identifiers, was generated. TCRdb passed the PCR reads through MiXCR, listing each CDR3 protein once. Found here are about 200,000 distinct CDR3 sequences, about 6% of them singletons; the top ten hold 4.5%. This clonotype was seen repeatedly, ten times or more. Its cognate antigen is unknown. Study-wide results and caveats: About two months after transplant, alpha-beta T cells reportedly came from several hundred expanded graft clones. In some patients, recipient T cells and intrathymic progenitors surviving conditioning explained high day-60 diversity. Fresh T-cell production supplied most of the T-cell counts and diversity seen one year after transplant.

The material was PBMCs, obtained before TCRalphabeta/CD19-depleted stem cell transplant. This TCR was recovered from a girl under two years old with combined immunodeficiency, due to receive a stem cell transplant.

The CDR3 region has the DNA TGTGCCAGCAGGGGGACTAGCGGGACCTGTGGCTACAATGAGCAGTTCTTC. Residues: CASRGTSGTCGYNEQFF. The chain couples TRBV2 to TRBJ2-1, with TRBD2 matching over 13 bases. The CDR3 loop spans 17 amino acids. Germline V CDR1 and CDR2: SNHLY, FYNNEI. The J segment lost 3 bases and the V segment lost 6 bases, leaving 8 bases of the junction unmatched.